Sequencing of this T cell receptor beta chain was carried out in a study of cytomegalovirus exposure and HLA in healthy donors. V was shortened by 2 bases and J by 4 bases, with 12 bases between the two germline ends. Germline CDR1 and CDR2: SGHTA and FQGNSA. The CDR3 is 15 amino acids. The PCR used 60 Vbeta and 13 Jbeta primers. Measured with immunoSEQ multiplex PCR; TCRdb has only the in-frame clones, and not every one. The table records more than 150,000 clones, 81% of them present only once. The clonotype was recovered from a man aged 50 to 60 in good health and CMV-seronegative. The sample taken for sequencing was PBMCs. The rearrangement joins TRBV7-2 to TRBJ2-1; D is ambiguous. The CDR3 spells CASSLSGFLYNEQFF. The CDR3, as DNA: TGTGCCAGCAGCTTATCCGGGTTCCTATACAATGAGCAGTTCTTC. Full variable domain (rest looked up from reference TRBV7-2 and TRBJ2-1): GAGVSQSPSNKVTEKGKDVELRCDPISGHTALYWYRQSLGQGLEFLIYFQGNSAPDKSGLPSDRFSAERTGGSVSTLTIQRTQQEDSAVYLCASSLSGFLYNEQFFGPGTRLTVL.